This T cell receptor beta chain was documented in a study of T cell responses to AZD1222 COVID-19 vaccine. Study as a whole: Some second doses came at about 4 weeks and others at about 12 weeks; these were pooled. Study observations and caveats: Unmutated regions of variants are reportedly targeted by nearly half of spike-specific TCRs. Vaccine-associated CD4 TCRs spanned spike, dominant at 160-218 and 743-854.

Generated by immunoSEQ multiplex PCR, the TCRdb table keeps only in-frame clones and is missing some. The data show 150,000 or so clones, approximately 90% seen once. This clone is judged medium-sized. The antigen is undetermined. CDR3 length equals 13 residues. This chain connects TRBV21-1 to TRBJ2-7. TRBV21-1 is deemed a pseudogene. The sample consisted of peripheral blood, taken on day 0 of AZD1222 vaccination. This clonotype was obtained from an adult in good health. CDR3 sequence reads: CASSSRDPYEQYF. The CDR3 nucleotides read TGTGCCAGCAGCTCACGGGACCCCTACGAGCAGTACTTC.